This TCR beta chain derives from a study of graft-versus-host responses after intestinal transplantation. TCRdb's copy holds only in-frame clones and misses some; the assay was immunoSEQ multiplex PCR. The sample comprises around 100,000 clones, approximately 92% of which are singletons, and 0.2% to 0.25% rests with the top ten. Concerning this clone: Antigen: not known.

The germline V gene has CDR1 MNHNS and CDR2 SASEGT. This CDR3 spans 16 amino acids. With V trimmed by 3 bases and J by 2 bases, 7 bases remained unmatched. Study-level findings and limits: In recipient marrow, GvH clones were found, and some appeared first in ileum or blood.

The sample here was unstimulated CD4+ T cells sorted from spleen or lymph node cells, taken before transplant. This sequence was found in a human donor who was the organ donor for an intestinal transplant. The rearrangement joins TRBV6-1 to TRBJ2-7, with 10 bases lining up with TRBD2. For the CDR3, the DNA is TGTGCCAGCAGTGAGCTCCTAGCGGGAGCAGCCTACGAGCAGTACTTC. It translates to CASSELLAGAAYEQYF.